This TCR beta chain was captured in a study of T cells after yellow fever vaccination. TCRdb reanalysed the 5' RACE reads using MiXCR and keeps one entry per CDR3 protein. Of fewer than 350,000 distinct CDR3 sequences in the sample, 8.5% to 9% are singletons; the top ten hold approximately 18%. This clonotype has more than one count but fewer than ten. The starting material was PBMCs, obtained on the day of the first yellow fever vaccination. The origin of this receptor is a man younger than 30 who received the YFV17D yellow fever vaccine.

The CDR3 region has the DNA TGCGCCAGCAGTCGCCCATCTGGCAATGAGCAGTTCTTC. Translation gives CASSRPSGNEQFF. J is TRBJ2-1 and V is TRBV4-1; D unclear. Trimming removed 6 bases at V and 6 bases at J, with 12 bases between. The CDR3 sequence is 13 residues long. In germline, CDR1 is MGHRA, CDR2 YSYEKL.